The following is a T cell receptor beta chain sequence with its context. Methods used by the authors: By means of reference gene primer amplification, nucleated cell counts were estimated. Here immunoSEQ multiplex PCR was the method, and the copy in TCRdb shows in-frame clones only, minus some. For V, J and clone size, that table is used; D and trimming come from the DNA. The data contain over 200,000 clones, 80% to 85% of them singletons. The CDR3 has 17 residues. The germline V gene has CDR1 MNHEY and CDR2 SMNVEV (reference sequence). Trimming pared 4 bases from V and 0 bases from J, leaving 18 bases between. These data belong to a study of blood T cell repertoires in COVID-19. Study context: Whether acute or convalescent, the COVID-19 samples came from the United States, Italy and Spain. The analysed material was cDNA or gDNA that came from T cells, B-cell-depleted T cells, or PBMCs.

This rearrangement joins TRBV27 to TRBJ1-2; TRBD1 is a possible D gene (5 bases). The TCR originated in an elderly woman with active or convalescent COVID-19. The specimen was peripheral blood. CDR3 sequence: CASSSRMEGFSNYGYTF. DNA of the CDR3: TGTGCCAGCAGTTCCCGCATGGAGGGGTTTTCTAACTATGGCTACACCTTC.